This entry lists 11 T cell receptor beta chains sequenced from one sample in a study of T cell clonotyping in hematopoietic cell transplantation. The protocol was immunoSEQ multiplex PCR, while the TCRdb copy is restricted to in-frame clones and leaves out a portion. The sample contains about 41,000 clones, roughly 80% of which appear only once. Indicated time point: recipient sample about 28 days before transplant, after cytoreduction. Sequencing was performed on peripheral blood mononuclear cells, taken before stem cell transplant. The receptors were sampled from a man aged 55 to 70 with myelodysplastic syndrome. Some clones in this sample may be carry-over from other donors' samples.

The chain uses TRBV28 and TRBJ2-4; 7 positions match TRBD2. The germline gives CDR1 MDHEN, CDR2 SYDVKM. The CDR3 spans 13 residues. V lost 7 bases and J lost 7; bases outside the gene matches: 7. The CDR3 nucleotides are TGTGCCAGCACGCGGTCGGGGGGTAACATTCAGTACTTC. It codes for CASTRSGGNIQYF.

The chain combines TRBV10-1 with TRBJ1-1, with D tentatively TRBD1 (5 bases). Germline V gene lookup returns CDR1 WNHNN and CDR2 SYGVQD (reference sequence). There are 14 residues in the CDR3. The V end lost 0 bases, the J end lost 4 bases, and 9 bases lay between the germline ends. Here the CDR3 reads CASSESVGRTEAFF. The CDR3 bases are TGCGCCAGCAGTGAGTCGGTGGGGCGCACTGAAGCTTTCTTT.

V usage is TRBV6-1 and J usage is TRBJ2-2; no clear D gene. In germline, CDR1 is MNHNS, CDR2 SASEGT. Trimming took off 2 bases at V and 2 bases at J, with 15 bases between the two ends. The CDR3 spans 17 residues. The DNA of the CDR3 is TGTGCCAGCAGTGAATTGCAACGGGCCGTCAACACCGGGGAGCTGTTTTTT. Its translation is CASSELQRAVNTGELFF.

The chain uses TRBV7-2 and TRBJ2-5; TRBD1 matches at 12 bases. Germline trimming cut 1 base from V and 5 bases from J; bases unmatched to any gene: 11. The CDR3 length is 18 residues. CDR1 is SGHTA and CDR2 is FQGNSA in the germline V gene. The CDR3: CASSLGSEGQGARETQYF. In nucleotides, the CDR3 is TGTGCCAGCAGCTTAGGGAGCGAGGGACAGGGGGCGCGGGAGACCCAGTACTTC.

The genes are TRBV7-9 and TRBJ2-5, with 13 nucleotides matching TRBD2. The CDR3 consists of 17 residues. The V and J ends lost 4 bases and 1 base, in that order; junction bases with no gene match: 6. The germline CDR1 and CDR2 sequences are SEHNR and FQNEAQ (reference sequence). The CDR3 region has the DNA TGTGCCAGCAGCTCAGGGACTAGCGGGGACGTCCAAGAGACCCAGTACTTC. Amino acids: CASSSGTSGDVQETQYF.

The rearrangement uses TRBV6-6 and TRBJ1-1; D ambiguous. The CDR3 loop spans 15 amino acids. The V gene lost 4 bases and the J gene lost 2 bases, with 14 bases spanning the gap. In germline, CDR1 is MNHNY, CDR2 SVGAGI (reference sequence). This CDR3 reads CASSSTAFPNTEAFF. CDR3 nucleotide sequence: TGTGCCAGCAGTTCTACAGCGTTCCCCAACACTGAAGCTTTCTTT.

This chain uses TRBV19 with TRBJ1-6; possibly TRBD1 for D (5 bases). Germline lookup yields CDR1 LNHDA and CDR2 SQIVND (reference sequence). The CDR3 contains 14 residues. V dropped 3 bases and J dropped 8 bases, with 11 bases sitting between them. The chain's CDR3 is CASSIGQGYSPLHF. DNA of the CDR3: TGTGCCAGTAGTATTGGTCAGGGTTATTCACCCCTCCACTTT.

In its sample, this clone was seen a few times. The gene calls are TRBV9 and TRBJ1-6, with 9 bases aligning to TRBD1. The CDR3 sequence is 15 residues long. Germline trimming cut 0 bases from V and 7 bases from J; bases unmatched to any gene: 2. Germline V gives CDR1 SGDLS, CDR2 YYNGEE. CDR3 DNA: TGTGCCAGCAGCGTAGAGGGACAGGGCAATTCACCCCTCCACTTT. Encoded protein: CASSVEGQGNSPLHF.

The chain employs TRBV10-3 and TRBJ2-3, with 9 bases matching TRBD1. V dropped 3 bases and J dropped 3; count of bases not matched to a gene: 1. This CDR3 contains 14 residues. The germline gives CDR1 ENHRY, CDR2 SYGVKD. The CDR3 here is CAISEGTGTDTQYF. CDR3 sequence (DNA): TGTGCCATCAGTGAAGGGACAGGGACAGATACGCAGTATTTT.

V gene TRBV28 combines with J gene TRBJ2-7; TRBD1 aligns across 8 bases. V shed 6 bases and J 2 bases; nucleotides not matched to a gene: 9. Germline CDR1 is MDHEN and CDR2 is SYDVKM. CDR3 size: 15 residues. CDR3 loop: CASSQTGTGAYEQYF. In DNA, the CDR3 is TGTGCCAGCAGCCAAACCGGGACAGGAGCCTACGAGCAGTACTTC.

This clone was observed a handful of times. This sequence joins TRBV6-6 and TRBJ1-2; TRBD1 matches 7 bases. V shed 6 bases and J 6 bases; nucleotides not matched to a gene: 7. The CDR3 has 13 residues. Germline CDR1 and CDR2: MNHNY and SVGAGI (reference sequence). CDR3 bases: TGTGCCAGCAGCCCCGGGACAGCAAATGGCTACACCTTC. It codes for CASSPGTANGYTF.